This T cell receptor beta chain was identified in a study of tumor and adjacent non-tumor tissue in lung cancer. Study context: There were approximately twelve adenocarcinoma, 2 squamous cell carcinoma and 1 small cell lung cancer cases. On average, productive TCRbeta reads reached about 4.2 million per sample.

This CDR3 is 12 amino acids long. From germline, CDR1 is MNHEY and CDR2 SVGAGI. The library came from three nested PCR rounds adapted from ARM-PCR protocols. TCRdb independently ran MiXCR on the multiplex PCR reads; one entry per CDR3 protein. Counted here are 55,000 to 65,000 distinct CDR3 sequences, around two thirds occurring once; the ten biggest clones make up about 30%. RNA was extracted from bulk tissue without any cell sorting. Distant lung tissue was collected more than 3 cm away from the tumor edge. Turning to this clonotype: Possible read error: a much larger clone is one base away.

The sequence came from a man aged 65 to 85 with non-small cell lung cancer. The V call is TRBV6-5, the J call TRBJ1-2; D might be TRBD1 (5 bases). What was sequenced was distant non-tumor lung tissue. CDR3 amino acids: CASSDSHYDYTF. CDR3 nucleotides: TGTGCCAGCAGCGACAGTCACTATGACTACACCTTC.